This TCR beta chain was identified during a study of blood T cell repertoires in COVID-19. Repertoires were generated with immunoSEQ multiplex PCR, while TCRdb's copy carries only in-frame clones and drops some. The sample includes approximately 350,000 clones, 70% to 90% of them seen just once. The receptor was isolated from a man in his forties or fifties with acute or convalescent COVID-19. The sequencing sample was made of peripheral blood.

In nucleotides, the CDR3 is TGTGCCAGCAGGGGGGACAACTACGAGCAGTACTTC. Translation: CASRGDNYEQYF. The V and J genes are TRBV14 and TRBJ2-7, with D possibly matching TRBD1 (6 bases). With 6 bases removed from V and 3 bases from J, the gap between germline ends came to 9 bases. CDR1 and CDR2 from the germline V gene are SGHDN and FVKESK. The CDR3 is 12 amino acids.